This T cell receptor beta chain is drawn from a study of neurological immune-mediated disorders. Trimming took 0 bases from V and 10 from J; bases not matched to a gene: 7. The germline V gene has CDR1 LNHNV and CDR2 YYDKDF (reference sequence). This CDR3 has 17 amino acids. This clonotype was observed at least ten times. TCRdb re-called the 5' RACE reads through MiXCR, storing one row per CDR3 protein. Of tens of thousands of distinct CDR3 sequences listed, 3.5% to 5% are singletons. Source material: PBMCs. This TCR was recovered from a man aged 45-65 years with multiple sclerosis. This chain joins TRBV15 and TRBJ1-6; 12 bases are a match to TRBD1. CDR3 nucleotides: TGTGCCACCAGCAGAGATAGGGACAGGGGGCCCCGGTCACCCCTCCACTTT. Amino acid sequence: CATSRDRDRGPRSPLHF.